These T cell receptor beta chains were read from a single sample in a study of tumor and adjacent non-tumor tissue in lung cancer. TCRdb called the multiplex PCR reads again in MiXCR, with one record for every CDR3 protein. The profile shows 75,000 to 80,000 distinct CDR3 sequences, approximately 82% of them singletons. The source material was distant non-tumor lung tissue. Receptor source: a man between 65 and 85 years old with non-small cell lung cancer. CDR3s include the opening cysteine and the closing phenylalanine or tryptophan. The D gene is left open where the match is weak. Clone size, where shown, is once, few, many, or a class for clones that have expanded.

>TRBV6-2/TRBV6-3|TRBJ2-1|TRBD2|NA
TGTGCCAGCAGTTACTCTCTACCGGGGGGAAGCTCCTACAATGAGCAGTTCTTC
CASSYSLPGGSSYNEQFF
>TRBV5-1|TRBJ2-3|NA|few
TGCGCCAGCAGCTTGCTGGCAGGACCACCAGATACGCAGTATTTT
CASSLLAGPPDTQYF
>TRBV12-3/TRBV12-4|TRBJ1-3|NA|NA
TGTGTCAGCAGTCGTCCCGGGAAAGGGATCATCTCTGGAAACACAATATATTTT
CVSSRPGKGIISGNTIYF
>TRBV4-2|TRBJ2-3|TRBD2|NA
TGTGCCAGCAGCCCTTTGGGTAGCGGGACGGATGATACGCAGTATTTT
CASSPLGSGTDDTQYF
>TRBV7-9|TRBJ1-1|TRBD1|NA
TGTGCCAGCAGTCCGGGACAGTGGTTGGACACTGAAGTTTTCTTT
CASSPGQWLDTEVFF
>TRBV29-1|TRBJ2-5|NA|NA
TGCAGCGCCAAGTCCTACCTCCAGAGAGATCAAGAGACCCAGTACTTC
CSAKSYLQRDQETQYF
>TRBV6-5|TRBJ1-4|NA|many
TGTGCCAGCAGTTACTCGATATTCGGCGAAAAACTGTTTTTT
CASSYSIFGEKLFF
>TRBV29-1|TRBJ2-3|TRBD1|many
TGCAGCTTAATCCCATATGTGACAGGGGGGGACACAGATAAGCAGTATTTT
CSLIPYVTGGDTDKQYF
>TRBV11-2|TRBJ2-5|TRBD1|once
TGTGCCACCATCTCGGGGACAGTCGGGCAAGAGACCCAGTACTTC
CATISGTVGQETQYF
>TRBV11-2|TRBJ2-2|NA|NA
TGTGCCAGCAGCTTAGTGGGCTCAGGGGTTGCCGCGGGGCTGTTTTTT
CASSLVGSGVAAGLFF
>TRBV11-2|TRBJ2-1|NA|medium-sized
TGTGCCAGCAGGGAAAGGGCCAGCGCCTGGGAGCAGTTCTTC
CASRERASAWEQFF
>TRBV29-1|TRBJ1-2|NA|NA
TGCAGCGTCGTCCCGGGACATGGAACGAGAGTCAATGGCTACACCTTC
CSVVPGHGTRVNGYTF
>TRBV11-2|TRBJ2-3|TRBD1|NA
TGTGCCAGCAGCTCACAGGGGTTCTCAGCTACGCAGCGTTTT
CASSSQGFSATQRF
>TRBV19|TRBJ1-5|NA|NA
TGTGCCAGTTTGGCGGGGATCAATCAGCCCCAGCATTTT
CASLAGINQPQHF
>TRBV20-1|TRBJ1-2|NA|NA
TGCAGTGCTATTTACAGGGAAGGGTATGGCTACACCTTC
CSAIYREGYGYTF
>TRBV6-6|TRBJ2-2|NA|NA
TGTGCCAGCAGAGACAATGGTACCGGGGAGCTGTTTTTT
CASRDNGTGELFF
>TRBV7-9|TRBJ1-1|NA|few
TGTGCCAGCACCATGGGGGGGGGCCGGACTGAAGCTCTCTTC
CASTMGGGRTEALF
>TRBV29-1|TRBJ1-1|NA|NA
TGCAGCGTCCTAGGGGCTGCGGGTTGGTCTTTCTTT
CSVLGAAGWSFF
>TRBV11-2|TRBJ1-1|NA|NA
TGTACCAGCAGCTTCACCAATCCAAGGAACACTGAAGCATTCTTT
CTSSFTNPRNTEAFF
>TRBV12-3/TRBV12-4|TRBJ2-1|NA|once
TGTACCAGCATTGAGAGCAGGACCTACAATGAGCAGTTCTTC
CTSIESRTYNEQFF
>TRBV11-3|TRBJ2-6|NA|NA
TGTGCCAGCGATGAGGGACATGGGAAGTCTGGGGTCAACGTCCTGACTTTC
CASDEGHGKSGVNVLTF
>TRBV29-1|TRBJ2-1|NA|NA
TGTAGCGCTGTGGGGTGGGGCATAAACAATGAGCAGTTCTTC
CSAVGWGINNEQFF
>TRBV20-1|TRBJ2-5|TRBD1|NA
TGCAGTGCCAGCCCCCGGACAGGGGTGGGCCAAGAGACCCAGTACTTC
CSASPRTGVGQETQYF
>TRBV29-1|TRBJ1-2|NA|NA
TGCGGCATTCCCCAGACGGGAGCCTATGGCTACACCTTC
CGIPQTGAYGYTF
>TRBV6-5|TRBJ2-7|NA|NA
TGTACCAGCAGCACGGTTGGGCGGGACCATTACGAGCAGTACTTC
CTSSTVGRDHYEQYF
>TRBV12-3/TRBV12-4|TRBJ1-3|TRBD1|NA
TGTGCCAGCGGTCGTCCCGGGACAGGGATCGACTATGGAAACACCATATATTTT
CASGRPGTGIDYGNTIYF
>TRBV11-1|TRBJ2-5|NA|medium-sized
TGTGCCAGCAGCTTAAGTCCAGCGTACCAAGAGACCCAGTACTTC
CASSLSPAYQETQYF
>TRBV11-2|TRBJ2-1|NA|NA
TGTGCCAACAGCGAGTCGTTAGGGGGAAATGAACAGTTCTTC
CANSESLGGNEQFF
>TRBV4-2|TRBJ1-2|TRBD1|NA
TGTGCCAGCAGCCCTATCGGGACAGATATCCCCTATGGCTACACCTTC
CASSPIGTDIPYGYTF
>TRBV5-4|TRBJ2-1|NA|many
TGTGCCAGCAGCTTCCTTCGGGGCGAAGGAGCGCAGTTCTTC
CASSFLRGEGAQFF
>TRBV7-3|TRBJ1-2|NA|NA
TGTGCCAGCAGCGAACGGGGGGCTGGTGGCTACACCTTC
CASSERGAGGYTF
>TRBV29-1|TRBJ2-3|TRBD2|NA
TGCAGCGTTGCTGGACGGGGGGAGGGGACAGATACGCAGTATTTT
CSVAGRGEGTDTQYF